The following is a TCR beta chain sequence with its context. The antigen is not known. Germline assignment: CDR1 SEHNR and CDR2 FQNEAQ (reference sequence). This CDR3 is 13 amino acids long. V gave up 5 bases and J gave up 8 bases, with 13 bases separating them. PCR employed 60 Vbeta and 13 Jbeta primers. TCRdb's copy holds only in-frame clones and misses some; the assay was immunoSEQ multiplex PCR. The table records fewer than 250,000 clones, over 75% of them present only once. The data are from a study of cytomegalovirus exposure and HLA in healthy donors. Whole-study findings and limits: Cytomegalovirus association was assigned to 170 or so TCR beta chains. Rarity characterized most TCR sequences, yet some public TCRs appeared in many donors.

V usage is TRBV7-9 and J usage is TRBJ2-1; D ambiguous. The sequencing sample was made of PBMCs. This TCR was sampled from a man between 18 and 35 years old in good health and CMV-seronegative. CDR3 nucleotide sequence: TGTGCCAGCAGCCCCAGAACTATGGATGAGCAGTTCTTC. Translating it yields CASSPRTMDEQFF.